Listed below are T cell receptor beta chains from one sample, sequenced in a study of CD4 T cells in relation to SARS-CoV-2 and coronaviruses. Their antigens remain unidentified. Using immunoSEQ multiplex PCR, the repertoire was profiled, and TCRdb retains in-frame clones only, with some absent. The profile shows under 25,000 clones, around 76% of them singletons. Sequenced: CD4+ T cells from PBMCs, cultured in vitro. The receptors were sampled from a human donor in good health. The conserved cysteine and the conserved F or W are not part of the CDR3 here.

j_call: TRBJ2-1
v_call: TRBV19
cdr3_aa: ASSPVAGARYNEQF

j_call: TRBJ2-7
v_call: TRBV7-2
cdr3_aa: ASSPSSRGYEQY

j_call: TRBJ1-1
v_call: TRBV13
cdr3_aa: ASSFSGVTEAF

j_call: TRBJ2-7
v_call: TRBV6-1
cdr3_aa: ASSENYEQY

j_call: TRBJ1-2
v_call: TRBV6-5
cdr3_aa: ASSYSTETWNYGYT

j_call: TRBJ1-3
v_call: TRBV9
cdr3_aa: ASSVNPTGFGNTIY

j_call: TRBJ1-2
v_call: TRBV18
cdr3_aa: ASSPSPGEGYT

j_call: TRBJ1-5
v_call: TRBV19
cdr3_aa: ATLGQTFGAQH

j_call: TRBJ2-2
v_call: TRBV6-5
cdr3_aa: ASSLLTLGGELF

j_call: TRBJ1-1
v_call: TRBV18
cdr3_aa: ASSTGNTEAF

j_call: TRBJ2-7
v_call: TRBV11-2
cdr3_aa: ASSLASPRVQKRYEQY

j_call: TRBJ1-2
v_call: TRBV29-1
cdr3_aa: SVEQGANGYT

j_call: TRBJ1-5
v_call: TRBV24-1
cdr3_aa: ATSDGKQGRRQPQH

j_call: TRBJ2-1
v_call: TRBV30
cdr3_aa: AWSPGLAGGYNEQF

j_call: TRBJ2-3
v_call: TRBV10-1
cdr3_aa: ASTSGRSETDTQY

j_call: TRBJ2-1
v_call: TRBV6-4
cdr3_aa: ASSDSTSGDYNEQF

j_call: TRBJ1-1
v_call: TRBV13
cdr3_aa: ASSPGTGLTEAF

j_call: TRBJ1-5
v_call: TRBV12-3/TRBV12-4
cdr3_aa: ASTIGNNQPQH

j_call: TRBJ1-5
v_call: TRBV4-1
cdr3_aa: ASSQEGSGGGNQPQH

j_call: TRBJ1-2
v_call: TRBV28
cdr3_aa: ASSSYRDGGYT

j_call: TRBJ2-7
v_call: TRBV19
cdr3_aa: ASSVFTSGEQY

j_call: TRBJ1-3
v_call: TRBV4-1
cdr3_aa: ASSLEGDLSGNTIY

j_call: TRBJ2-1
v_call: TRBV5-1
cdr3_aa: ASSFMGVQGVYNEQF

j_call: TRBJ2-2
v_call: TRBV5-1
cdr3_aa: ASSHGTGNTGELF

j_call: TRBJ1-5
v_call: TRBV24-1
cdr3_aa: ATSSGINQPQH

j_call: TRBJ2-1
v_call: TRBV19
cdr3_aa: ASSPIAGGHHNEQF

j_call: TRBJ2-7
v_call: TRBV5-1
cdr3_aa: ASSLVLSGEQY

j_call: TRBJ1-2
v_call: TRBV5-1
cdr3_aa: ASSLEDRVDYGYT

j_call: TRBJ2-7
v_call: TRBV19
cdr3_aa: ASSVGLAGTVSYEQY

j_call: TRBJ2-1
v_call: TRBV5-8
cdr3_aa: ASTRGDNEQF

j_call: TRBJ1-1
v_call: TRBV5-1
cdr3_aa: ASSPTNTEAF

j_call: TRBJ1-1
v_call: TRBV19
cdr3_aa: ASRTSGGWTTEAF

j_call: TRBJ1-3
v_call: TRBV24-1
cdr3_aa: ATSDGGAGNTIY

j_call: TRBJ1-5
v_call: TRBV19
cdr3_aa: ASRGTGNQPQH

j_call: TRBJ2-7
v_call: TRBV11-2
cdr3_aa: ASSSPRGADLYEQY

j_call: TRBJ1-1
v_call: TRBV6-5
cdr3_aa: ASSPEGVEAF

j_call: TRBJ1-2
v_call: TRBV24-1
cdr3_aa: ATSDFQGRGYT

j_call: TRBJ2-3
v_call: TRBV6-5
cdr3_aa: ASRAFRASTDTQY

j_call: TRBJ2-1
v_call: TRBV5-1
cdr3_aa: ASSWTDRGGNEQF

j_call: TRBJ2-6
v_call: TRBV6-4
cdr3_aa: ASSAEGTGESGANVLT

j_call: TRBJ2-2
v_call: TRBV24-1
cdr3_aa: ATSVPGSGELF

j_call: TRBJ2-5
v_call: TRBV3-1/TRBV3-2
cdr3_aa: ASSQEGTTQY

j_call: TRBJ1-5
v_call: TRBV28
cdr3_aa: ASSFEGAYQPQH

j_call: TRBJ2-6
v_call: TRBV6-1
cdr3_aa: ASSEFLGSGANVLT

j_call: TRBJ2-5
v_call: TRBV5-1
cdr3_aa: ASSLGLAGETQY

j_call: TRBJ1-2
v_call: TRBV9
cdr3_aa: ASSVAFGAYGYT

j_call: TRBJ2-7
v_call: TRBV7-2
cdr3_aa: ASSLAGGTASYEQY

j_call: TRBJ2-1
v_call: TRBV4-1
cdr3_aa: ASSQEAYNEQF

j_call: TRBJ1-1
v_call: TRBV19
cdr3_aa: ASSLDSMNTEAF

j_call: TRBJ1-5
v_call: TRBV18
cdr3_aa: ASSPPGQGPHQPQH

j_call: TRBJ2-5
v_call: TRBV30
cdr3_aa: AWSVGGTETQY

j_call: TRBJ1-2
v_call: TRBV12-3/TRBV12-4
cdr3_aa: ASGGGGRYGYT

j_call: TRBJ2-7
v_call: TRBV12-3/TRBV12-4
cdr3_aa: ASSLGTGYT

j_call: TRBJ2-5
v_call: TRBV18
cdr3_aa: ASSPQRTEQETQY

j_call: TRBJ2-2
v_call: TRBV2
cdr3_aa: ASAGLAGAEAGELF

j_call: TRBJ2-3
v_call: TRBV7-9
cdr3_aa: ASSPMATLDTQY

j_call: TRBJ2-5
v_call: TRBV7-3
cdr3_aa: ASSPQGLAGVETQY

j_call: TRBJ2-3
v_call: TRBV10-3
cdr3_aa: AMAGREPGRAAQY

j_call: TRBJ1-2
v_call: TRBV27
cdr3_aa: ASSYPQGTNYGYT